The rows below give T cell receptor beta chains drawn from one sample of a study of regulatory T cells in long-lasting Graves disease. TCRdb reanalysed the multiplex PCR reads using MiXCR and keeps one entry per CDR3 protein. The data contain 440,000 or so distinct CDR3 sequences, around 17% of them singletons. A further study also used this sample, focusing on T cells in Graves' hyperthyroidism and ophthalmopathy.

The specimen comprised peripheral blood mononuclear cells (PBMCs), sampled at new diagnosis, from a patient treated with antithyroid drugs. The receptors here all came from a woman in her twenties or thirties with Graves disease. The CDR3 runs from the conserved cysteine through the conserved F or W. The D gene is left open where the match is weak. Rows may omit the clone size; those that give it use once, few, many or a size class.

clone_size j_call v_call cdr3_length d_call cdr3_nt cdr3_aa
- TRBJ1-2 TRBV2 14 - TGTGCCAGCGGTGAATCTGGCAGCAACTATGGCTACACCTTC CASGESGSNYGYTF
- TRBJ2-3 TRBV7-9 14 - TGTGCCAGCAGCTCAACGATAGGCACAGATACGCAGTATTTT CASSSTIGTDTQYF
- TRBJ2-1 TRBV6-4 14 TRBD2 TGTGCCAGCAGTGACTCGACTAGCACCGGGGAGCAGTTCTTC CASSDSTSTGEQFF
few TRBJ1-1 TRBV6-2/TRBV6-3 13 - TGTGCCAGCAGTTACGATTGGGGGTCTGAAGCTCTCTTT CASSYDWGSEALF
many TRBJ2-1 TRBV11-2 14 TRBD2 TGTGCCAGCAGCCTCTCTAGCGGGAATGATGAGCAGTTCTTC CASSLSSGNDEQFF
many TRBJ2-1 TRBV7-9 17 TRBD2 TGTGCCAGCACGTTCCCCCGGGGTAGCGGGGATTACAATGAGCAGTTCTTC CASTFPRGSGDYNEQFF
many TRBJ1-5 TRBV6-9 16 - TGTGCCAGCAGTTACAAAATTGGCAGTTCCAATCAGCCCCAGCATTTT CASSYKIGSSNQPQHF
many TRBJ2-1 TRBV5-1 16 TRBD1 TGCGCCAGCAGCTCCTCCCGGGACAGTCCCTACAATGAGCAGTTCTTC CASSSSRDSPYNEQFF
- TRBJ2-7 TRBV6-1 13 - TGTGCCAGCGCTCGCCGGCGGGAATACGAGCAGTACTTC CASARRREYEQYF
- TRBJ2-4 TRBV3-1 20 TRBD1 TGTGCCAGCACCGAGGGGCCCGGGACAGAGATGGTACTAGCCAAAAACATTCAGTACTTC CASTEGPGTEMVLAKNIQYF
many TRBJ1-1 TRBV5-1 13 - TGCGCCAGCAGCTTTGGAGCGGTCACTGAAGCTTTCTTT CASSFGAVTEAFF
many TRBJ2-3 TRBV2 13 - TGTGCCAGCAGCCCCCCCCGGGCAGATACGCAGTATTTT CASSPPRADTQYF
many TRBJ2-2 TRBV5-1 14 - TGCGCCAGCGAGGGGACGGACTCCACCGGGGAGCTGTTTTTT CASEGTDSTGELFF
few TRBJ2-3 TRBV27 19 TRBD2 TGTGCCAGCAGTTTATCGTTCGAGACTAGCGGGATAAATGCAGATACGCAGTATTTT CASSLSFETSGINADTQYF
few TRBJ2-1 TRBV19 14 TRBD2 TGTGCCAGTGGTAGGAGCGGGATCTGGGATGAGCAGTTCTTC CASGRSGIWDEQFF
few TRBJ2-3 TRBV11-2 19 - TGTGCCAGCAGCTTAATTCCCGGGAGCCTGGGGGCACCCACAGATACGCAGTATTTT CASSLIPGSLGAPTDTQYF
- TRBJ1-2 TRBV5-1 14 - TGCGCCAGCAGCTTGATCCCGGAGACCTATGGCTACACCTTC CASSLIPETYGYTF
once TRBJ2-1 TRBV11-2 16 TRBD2 TGTGCCAGCAGCTTAAGCGGGAGGTCCTCCTACAATGAGCAGTTCTTC CASSLSGRSSYNEQFF
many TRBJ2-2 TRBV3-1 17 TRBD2 TGTGCCAGCAGCCAAGCACCCGGGAGGGGGAGGACCGGGGAGCTGTTTTTT CASSQAPGRGRTGELFF
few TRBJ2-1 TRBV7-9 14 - TGTGCCAGCCCTCTAAGTCAGGTTAACAATGAGCAGTTCTTC CASPLSQVNNEQFF
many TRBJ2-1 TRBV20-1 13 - TGCAGTGCTAGACTCCAAGGGCCGGGGTGGCAGTTCTTC CSARLQGPGWQFF
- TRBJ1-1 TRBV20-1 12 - TGCAGTGCTAGAACGCCCGCGACTGAAGCTTTCTTT CSARTPATEAFF